Shown below are 15 T cell receptor beta chains from a single sample sequenced in a study of Ad26.COV2.S vaccination and SARS-CoV-2 variants. Documented treatment: 15 to 20 received Ad26.COV2.S at low or high dose, single or two shots; about 5 received placebo; per-sample allocation not given. Material that was analyzed had been drawn on day 63 after the first vaccine or placebo injection. Repertoires were generated with immunoSEQ multiplex PCR, while TCRdb's copy carries only in-frame clones and drops some. The table records about 480,000 clones, roughly 85% of them present only once. This sample comprised peripheral blood, obtained in a trial of Ad26.COV2.S vaccine versus placebo. Every receptor here comes from a person between 18 and 60 years old who received the Ad26.COV2.S COVID-19 vaccine or a placebo.

The rearrangement uses TRBV2 and TRBJ2-7, with 7 bases matching TRBD2. The CDR3 is made up of 13 amino acids. J lost 0 bases, V lost 8 bases, and 4 bases had no gene match. From germline, CDR1 is SNHLY and CDR2 FYNNEI. CDR3 DNA: TGTGCCAGCTCTCTAGCGGTCTCCTACGAGCAGTACTTC. It translates to CASSLAVSYEQYF.

The rearrangement joins TRBV28 to TRBJ1-1, with D perhaps matching TRBD1 (5 bases). The CDR3 runs 17 residues. Germline-derived CDR1 and CDR2 are MDHEN and SYDVKM. The V gene lost 6 bases and the J gene lost 0 bases, with 20 bases spanning the gap. The CDR3 coding sequence is TGTGCCAGCAGCCAAATCGCAGGACACCCCTTGAACACTGAAGCTTTCTTT. It yields the protein CASSQIAGHPLNTEAFF.

In this sample, this clone turned up once. V gene TRBV3-1 (or the pseudogene TRBV3-2) combines with J gene TRBJ1-1; D not resolved. This CDR3 is built from 18 residues. Germline values: CDR1 LGHDT, CDR2 YNNKEL (reference sequence). The V gene lost 0 bases and the J gene lost 1 base, with 18 bases spanning the gap. Here the CDR3 reads CASSQERTPSSKNTEAFF. The CDR3 DNA follows: TGTGCCAGCAGCCAAGAAAGGACTCCCAGCTCCAAGAACACTGAAGCTTTCTTT.

This chain joins TRBV7-8 and TRBJ2-2; TRBD1 might be the D (6 bases). Germline V lookup: CDR1 SGHVS, CDR2 FQNEAQ. The CDR3 totals 17 residues. Trimming took off 5 bases at V and 3 bases at J, with 19 bases between the two ends. In DNA, the CDR3 is TGTGCCAGCAGCCCCTGGGGTCTGGGGACATACACCGGGGAGCTGTTTTTT. This sequence encodes CASSPWGLGTYTGELFF.

This rearrangement joins TRBV6-4 to TRBJ2-1; 15 nucleotides align to TRBD2. The CDR3 sequence is 17 residues long. The V gene end was trimmed by 9 bases and the J gene end by 0 bases; junction bases not matched to a gene: 6. Germline-derived CDR1 and CDR2 are MRHNA and SNTAGT. CDR3 nucleotides: TGTGCCAGATGGACTAGCGGGAGGGCAAGCTCCTACAATGAGCAGTTCTTC. Translated, it gives CARWTSGRASSYNEQFF.

This chain joins TRBV3-1 (or the pseudogene TRBV3-2) and TRBJ1-1, with no clear D. Trimming pared 1 base from V and 8 bases from J, leaving 11 bases between. This CDR3 is built from 13 residues. Germline CDR1 and CDR2: LGHDT and YNNKEL (reference sequence). The CDR3 loop reads CASSQVLQTEAFF. For the CDR3, the DNA is TGTGCCAGCAGCCAAGTCTTACAAACAGAAGCTTTCTTT.

This chain links TRBV7-2 with TRBJ2-7; no clear D gene. CDR1 SGHTA and CDR2 FQGNSA come from the germline V gene. This CDR3 is 13 amino acids long. V dropped 5 bases and J dropped 0 bases, with 8 bases sitting between them. The CDR3 nucleotides are TGTGCCAGCAGCCCGGCTTTCTCCTACGAGCAGTACTTC. Protein: CASSPAFSYEQYF. The complete variable domain, with remaining parts taken from reference TRBV7-2 and TRBJ2-7, reads GAGVSQSPSNKVTEKGKDVELRCDPISGHTALYWYRQSLGQGLEFLIYFQGNSAPDKSGLPSDRFSAERTGGSVSTLTIQRTQQEDSAVYLCASSPAFSYEQYFGPGTRLTVT.

This clone was detected only once. The chain links TRBV4-2 to TRBJ2-1, with a tentative D call TRBD2 (6 bases). The CDR3 loop spans 14 amino acids. Germline CDR1 LGHNA, CDR2 YNFKEQ. The V end lost 3 bases, the J end lost 12 bases, and 18 bases lay between the germline ends. The CDR3 region has the DNA TGTGCCAGCAGCCATCCCGGGACTGACGGGGCGCAGTTCTTC. Translation gives CASSHPGTDGAQFF.

This rearrangement joins TRBV6-2 or TRBV6-3 to TRBJ2-1; 13 positions match TRBD2. CDR1 is MNHEY and CDR2 is SVGEGT in the germline V gene. CDR3 length: 15 amino acids. The V segment lost 6 bases and the J segment 12 bases; nucleotides outside the gene matches: 11. CDR3 in amino acids: CASSPGLAGVQGQFF. The CDR3, as DNA: TGTGCCAGCAGCCCTGGACTAGCGGGAGTACAAGGGCAGTTCTTC.

The V and J genes are TRBV4-3 and TRBJ2-1; TRBD2 aligns across 12 bases. Germline lookup yields CDR1 LGHNA and CDR2 YSLEER. V trimming: 0 bases; J trimming: 9 bases; junction bases outside the gene matches: 6. CDR3 length equals 16 residues. The CDR3 DNA follows: TGCGCCAGCAGCCAAGATAGGACTAGCGGGACCGGTGAGCAGTTCTTC. It yields the protein CASSQDRTSGTGEQFF.

This chain joins TRBV9 and TRBJ2-1; 9 nucleotides agree with TRBD1. After removal of 0 bases from V and 7 bases from J, the junction contained 5 bases not matched to a gene. Germline values: CDR1 SGDLS, CDR2 YYNGEE. The CDR3 sequence is 15 residues long. The CDR3 loop is CASSVEDRGWNEQFF. The CDR3 region has the DNA TGTGCCAGCAGCGTAGAGGACAGGGGTTGGAATGAGCAGTTCTTC. Looking up the rest from reference TRBV9 and TRBJ2-1 gives the full variable domain: DSGVTQTPKHLITATGQRVTLRCSPRSGDLSVYWYQQSLDQGLQFLIQYYNGEERAKGNILERFSAQQFPDLHSELNLSSLELGDSALYFCASSVEDRGWNEQFFGPGTRLTVL.

V and J are TRBV6-5 and TRBJ2-7, with D possibly TRBD1 on 7 matching bases. The CDR3 sequence is 13 residues long. The germline V gene encodes CDR1 MNHEY and CDR2 SVGAGI. Between the trimmed V and J ends, which lost 7 bases and 3 bases, there was a span of 13 bases. CDR3 sequence reads: CASTHQGGYEQYF. CDR3 nucleotides: TGTGCCAGCACCCACCAGGGGGGCTACGAGCAGTACTTC.

The gene calls are TRBV28 and TRBJ1-1; a possible D gene is TRBD1 (6 bases). Per the germline V gene, CDR1 is MDHEN and CDR2 is SYDVKM. V lost 5 bases, J lost 4 bases, and 20 bases lay in between. This CDR3 spans 16 amino acids. The CDR3 spells CASSATNRAEGTEAFF. The CDR3 DNA sequence: TGTGCCAGCAGTGCCACCAACAGGGCCGAGGGCACTGAAGCTTTCTTT.

The J gene is TRBJ1-5, the V gene TRBV24-1; possible D gene TRBD1, 5 bases. Germline V lookup: CDR1 KGHDR, CDR2 SFDVKD. This CDR3 is built from 14 residues. Trimming took 4 bases from V and 5 from J, leaving 11 bases between them. The CDR3 here is CATSEGAGDQPQHF. CDR3 coding DNA: TGTGCCACCAGTGAAGGGGCAGGCGATCAGCCCCAGCATTTT.

The chain has TRBV2 and TRBJ1-2, with 10 bases matching TRBD1. With 4 bases clipped from V and 7 bases from J, the junction kept 6 bases outside the gene matches. The CDR3 totals 14 residues. The germline V gene has CDR1 SNHLY and CDR2 FYNNEI. This chain's CDR3 is CASSVGGTGVGYTF. The CDR3 nucleotides read TGTGCCAGCAGTGTCGGCGGGACAGGGGTTGGCTACACCTTC.